Listed below are T cell receptor beta chains from one sample, sequenced in a study of T cell responses to AZD1222 COVID-19 vaccine. Method: immunoSEQ multiplex PCR; TCRdb's copy keeps in-frame clones and lacks some. The data hold about 69,000 clones, with around 78% observed a single time. The starting material was peripheral blood, obtained 28 days after the second AZD1222 dose. The origin of the receptors is an adult who received the AZD1222 COVID-19 vaccine. The CDR3 runs from the conserved cysteine through the conserved F or W. Each record gives: J gene, clone size, D gene, V gene, CDR3 protein, CDR3 DNA. The D gene is left open where the match is weak. The size of a clone is reported for some rows only, either as once, few or many, or as a class for expanded clones.

TRBJ1-2 | few | - | TRBV6-5 | CASRRDGPFYGYTF | TGTGCCAGCAGACGGGACGGACCCTTCTATGGCTACACCTTC
TRBJ2-7 | - | TRBD1 | TRBV13 | CASSLGQGGYEQYF | TGTGCCAGCAGCCTCGGACAGGGAGGTTACGAGCAGTACTTC
TRBJ1-1 | - | - | TRBV5-1 | CASSPGMNTEAFF | TGCGCCAGCAGCCCGGGGATGAACACTGAAGCTTTCTTT
TRBJ2-7 | - | - | TRBV13 | CASSLRRVRNEQYF | TGTGCCAGCAGCTTACGGAGGGTTCGGAACGAGCAGTACTTC
TRBJ1-2 | few | TRBD1 | TRBV2 | CASRVQGNYGYTF | TGTGCCAGCAGAGTACAGGGGAACTATGGCTACACCTTC
TRBJ1-1 | - | - | TRBV7-9 | CASSLSPMNTEAFF | TGTGCCAGCAGCCTTAGTCCCATGAACACTGAAGCTTTCTTT
TRBJ2-7 | - | - | TRBV6-5 | CATLPGSYEQYF | TGTGCCACCCTGCCAGGGAGCTACGAGCAGTACTTC
TRBJ1-2 | - | - | TRBV12-5 | CASGFPRPGANYGYTF | TGTGCTAGTGGTTTCCCCCGTCCAGGGGCTAACTATGGCTACACCTTC
TRBJ2-7 | - | TRBD1 | TRBV27 | CASSFGGTGHHEQYF | TGTGCCAGCAGTTTCGGCGGGACAGGGCACCACGAGCAGTACTTC
TRBJ1-2 | - | - | TRBV5-1 | CASSLLAAANYGYTF | TGCGCCAGCAGCTTGTTGGCAGCCGCTAACTATGGCTACACCTTC
TRBJ2-1 | - | TRBD2 | TRBV11-2 | CASSSRLAGVYNEQFF | TGTGCCAGCAGCTCCCGACTAGCGGGGGTCTACAATGAGCAGTTCTTC
TRBJ1-2 | - | TRBD1 | TRBV27 | CASSRQGQGRVGYTF | TGTGCCAGCAGTCGCCAGGGACAGGGTAGGGTCGGCTACACCTTC
TRBJ2-3 | - | TRBD2 | TRBV4-2 | CASSPERGSTDTQYF | TGTGCCAGCAGCCCCGAGCGGGGTTCTACAGATACGCAGTATTTT
TRBJ2-7 | - | - | TRBV27 | CASSPGPARQYF | TGTGCCAGCAGTCCTGGACCCGCCCGGCAGTACTTC